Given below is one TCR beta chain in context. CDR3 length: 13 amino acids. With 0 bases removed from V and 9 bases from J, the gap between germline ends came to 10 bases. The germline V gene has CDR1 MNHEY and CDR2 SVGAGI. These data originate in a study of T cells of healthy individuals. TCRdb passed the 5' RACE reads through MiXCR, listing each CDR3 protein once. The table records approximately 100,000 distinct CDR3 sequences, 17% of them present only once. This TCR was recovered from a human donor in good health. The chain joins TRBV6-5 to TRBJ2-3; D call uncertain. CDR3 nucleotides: TGTGCCAGCAGTTACTCGAGGCCCGAGACGCAGTATTTT. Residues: CASSYSRPETQYF.